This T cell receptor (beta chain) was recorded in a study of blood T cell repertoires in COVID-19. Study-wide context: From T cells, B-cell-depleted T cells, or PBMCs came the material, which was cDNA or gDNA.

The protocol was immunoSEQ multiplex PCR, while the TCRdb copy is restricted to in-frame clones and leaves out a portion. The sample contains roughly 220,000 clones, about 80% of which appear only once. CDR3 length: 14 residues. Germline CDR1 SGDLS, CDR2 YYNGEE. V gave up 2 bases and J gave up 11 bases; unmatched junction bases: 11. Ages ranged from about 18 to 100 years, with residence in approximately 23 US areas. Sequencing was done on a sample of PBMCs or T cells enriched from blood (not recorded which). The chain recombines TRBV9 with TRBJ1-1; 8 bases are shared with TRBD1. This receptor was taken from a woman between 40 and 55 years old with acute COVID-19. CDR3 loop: CASSVEPTGARAFF. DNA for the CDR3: TGTGCCAGCAGCGTTGAACCGACAGGGGCACGGGCTTTCTTT.